One T cell receptor (beta chain) is described in this entry. These data come from a study of blood T cell repertoires in COVID-19. Using immunoSEQ multiplex PCR, the repertoire was profiled, and TCRdb retains in-frame clones only, with some absent. The table includes about 300,000 clones, less than 90% detected once. V shed 2 bases and J shed 4 bases, with 12 bases lying between them. The V gene's germline CDR1 is MNHEY and CDR2 SMNVEV (reference sequence). CDR3 size: 15 residues. The source material was peripheral blood. The clonotype was recovered from a human donor in a cohort sampled during active COVID-19. The chain uses TRBV27 and TRBJ2-1; maybe TRBD2 (6 bases). DNA of the CDR3: TGTGCCAGCAGTTTACCCCCCGCGGGATACAATGAGCAGTTCTTC. Translation gives CASSLPPAGYNEQFF.